A selection of T cell receptor beta chains follows, all from one sample in a study of cytomegalovirus exposure and HLA in healthy donors. The data were produced by immunoSEQ multiplex PCR, yet TCRdb's version contains in-frame clones alone and is incomplete. This table has around 170,000 clones, over 60% appearing once. Specimen: PBMCs. The receptors here all came from a girl aged 5-17 years in good health and CMV-seronegative. Each CDR3 is given with its conserved first and last residue. The D gene is left open where the match is weak. A row's size may be missing; if present it is once, few, many or a size class.

d_gene: TRBD1; v_gene: TRBV2; abundance: -; j_gene: TRBJ1-5; CDR3aa: CASTPGIGDRGVSQPQHF; CDR3nt: TGTGCCAGCACCCCAGGGATTGGGGACAGGGGTGTTAGTCAGCCCCAGCATTTT
d_gene: -; v_gene: TRBV12-5; abundance: once; j_gene: TRBJ1-5; CDR3aa: CASGLVLSGPGGPQHF; CDR3nt: TGTGCTAGTGGTTTGGTACTATCGGGACCCGGGGGGCCCCAGCATTTT
d_gene: -; v_gene: TRBV4-2; abundance: -; j_gene: TRBJ2-3; CDR3aa: CASSLRQVGDTQYF; CDR3nt: TGTGCCAGCAGCCTTCGCCAGGTAGGAGATACGCAGTATTTT
d_gene: -; v_gene: TRBV13; abundance: -; j_gene: TRBJ2-5; CDR3aa: CASSLLATQETQYF; CDR3nt: TGTGCCAGCAGCCTCCTAGCCACCCAAGAGACCCAGTACTTC
d_gene: TRBD1; v_gene: TRBV7-9; abundance: -; j_gene: TRBJ2-1; CDR3aa: CASSNYRGSYNEQFF; CDR3nt: TGTGCCAGCAGCAACTACAGGGGCTCCTACAATGAGCAGTTCTTC
d_gene: TRBD1; v_gene: TRBV5-4; abundance: -; j_gene: TRBJ1-4; CDR3aa: CASSSQGAATNEKLFF; CDR3nt: TGTGCCAGCAGCTCTCAGGGGGCGGCAACTAATGAAAAACTGTTTTTT
d_gene: TRBD1; v_gene: TRBV5-1; abundance: many; j_gene: TRBJ1-1; CDR3aa: CASSSGQPNTEAFF; CDR3nt: TGCGCCAGCAGCTCGGGACAGCCGAACACTGAAGCTTTCTTT
d_gene: TRBD2; v_gene: TRBV15; abundance: -; j_gene: TRBJ2-2; CDR3aa: CATSSENLRAGGPLGELFF; CDR3nt: TGTGCCACCAGCAGCGAAAACCTTCGAGCGGGGGGGCCTCTCGGGGAGCTGTTTTTT
d_gene: -; v_gene: TRBV5-4; abundance: -; j_gene: TRBJ1-2; CDR3aa: CASSLEQYGYTF; CDR3nt: TGTGCCAGCAGCTTGGAACAGTATGGCTACACCTTC
d_gene: -; v_gene: TRBV2; abundance: -; j_gene: TRBJ1-1; CDR3aa: CASKVQGMNTEAFF; CDR3nt: TGTGCCAGCAAGGTGCAGGGGATGAACACTGAAGCTTTCTTT
d_gene: TRBD1; v_gene: TRBV28; abundance: -; j_gene: TRBJ2-1; CDR3aa: CASRVRGTGYEEQFF; CDR3nt: TGTGCCAGCAGGGTCCGTGGGACAGGATATGAAGAGCAGTTCTTC
d_gene: -; v_gene: TRBV7-6; abundance: -; j_gene: TRBJ2-7; CDR3aa: CASSLSLLREQYF; CDR3nt: TGTGCCAGCAGCCTAAGTTTGCTCCGCGAGCAGTACTTC
d_gene: TRBD2; v_gene: TRBV5-4; abundance: -; j_gene: TRBJ2-3; CDR3aa: CASSNLSLATDTQYF; CDR3nt: TGTGCCAGCAGCAACCTTTCACTAGCGACAGATACGCAGTATTTT